Sequencing of this TCR beta chain was carried out in a study of identical twins. With 4 bases clipped from V and 12 bases from J, the junction kept 12 bases outside the gene matches. This CDR3 region has 14 residues. CDR1 DFQATT and CDR2 SNEGSKA come from the germline V gene (reference sequence). TCRdb redid the calling of the 5' RACE reads with MiXCR, one entry per CDR3 protein. This table has some 790,000 distinct CDR3 sequences, about 20% appearing once. The same sample was also used in a study of T cells expressing NK-cell markers. That paper adds: Sorted T-cell subsets CD3+CD56+NKG2C+, CD3+CD56+NKG2C- and CD3+CD56-NKG2C+ were TCR beta-sequenced.

The TCR comes from a woman aged 18 to 35 in good health. Sequencing was carried out using PBMCs. The chain joins TRBV20-1 to TRBJ2-1; 10 bases are shared with TRBD2. In nucleotides, the CDR3 is TGCAGTGCTACCGGCCCGGTAATAGCGGGAGGGCAGTTCTTC. This sequence encodes CSATGPVIAGGQFF.